The clone carrying this TCR beta chain was picked up a small number of times. Treatment defined: randomized to nivolumab then ipilimumab (arm A) or the reverse (arm B). The sample belongs to a study of sequential checkpoint blockade in melanoma. TCRdb keeps only in-frame clones here, not all; method: immunoSEQ multiplex PCR. The sample has more than 9,500 clones, roughly three fifths seen once. CDR3 length: 11 residues. Germline assignment: CDR1 SGHRS and CDR2 YFSETQ. Trimming removed 2 bases at V and 6 bases at J, with 5 bases between. This TCR was recovered from a human donor with melanoma. Sequencing was performed on CD8+ T cells sorted from blood (inferred from file names), taken from a patient given nivolumab and ipilimumab in sequence. The rearrangement links TRBV5-1 to TRBJ2-5; D uncertain. The CDR3 DNA reads as TGCGCCAGCAGCTTTTCAAAGACCCAGTACTTC. This translates into CASSFSKTQYF.